A selection of T cell receptor beta chains follows, all from one sample in a study of blood T cell repertoires in COVID-19. TCRdb's copy holds only in-frame clones and misses some; the assay was immunoSEQ multiplex PCR. Of over 250,000 clones listed, around 89% were seen once; the top ten hold roughly 6%. The specimen sequenced was peripheral blood. The receptors here all came from a woman in her fifties or sixties with COVID-19, enrolled during active disease. Each CDR3 is given with its conserved first and last residue. A D gene is named only where the DNA matches it firmly. Not all rows give a size; the values are once, few, many and, for expanded clones, a class.

J gene | clone size | V gene | D gene | CDR3 length | CDR3 DNA | CDR3 protein
TRBJ2-1 | NA | TRBV30 | NA | 14 | TGTGCCTGGACACCCCAAAGCCGGGACAATGAGCAGTTCTTC | CAWTPQSRDNEQFF
TRBJ1-1 | NA | TRBV10-3 | NA | 14 | TGTGCCATCAGTCCACAGGGTACGAACACTGAAGCTTTCTTT | CAISPQGTNTEAFF
TRBJ1-1 | NA | TRBV30 | TRBD1 | 14 | TGTGCCTGGCATTCCGGGACAGGGAACACTGAAGCTTTCTTT | CAWHSGTGNTEAFF
TRBJ2-1 | NA | TRBV6-2/TRBV6-3 | TRBD2 | 19 | TGTGCCAGCAGTTACGAAATAGAGCGGGAGGCCTCTCCGTACAATGAGCAGTTCTTC | CASSYEIEREASPYNEQFF
TRBJ2-2 | NA | TRBV5-1 | TRBD1 | 15 | TGCGCCAGCAGCCCACGACAGGGAACCACCGGGGAGCTGTTTTTT | CASSPRQGTTGELFF
TRBJ2-5 | NA | TRBV5-1 | TRBD2 | 15 | TGCGCCAGCAGCCCGGGGGGACTAGCGGGAGGGCCCGGCTACTTC | CASSPGGLAGGPGYF
TRBJ2-1 | NA | TRBV10-3 | NA | 16 | TGTGCCATCCGGAAGTCGGGGGACCACTCCTACAATGAGCAGTTCTTC | CAIRKSGDHSYNEQFF
TRBJ2-1 | once | TRBV5-1 | NA | 16 | TGCGCCAGCAGCTTAACGGCCGGGACTTCCTACAATGAGCAGTTCTTC | CASSLTAGTSYNEQFF
TRBJ2-1 | NA | TRBV24-1 | TRBD1 | 17 | TGTGCCACCAGTGATTCCGGGACAGGAAACTACTACAATGAGCAGTTCTTC | CATSDSGTGNYYNEQFF
TRBJ2-3 | NA | TRBV13 | NA | 15 | TGTGCCAGCAGCACCGACAGGCAAATCACAGATACGCAGTATTTT | CASSTDRQITDTQYF
TRBJ1-4 | NA | TRBV27 | NA | 15 | TGTGCCAGCAGTTTAGGGGGAGGGGTGGGGGAAAAACTGTTTTTT | CASSLGGGVGEKLFF
TRBJ2-5 | NA | TRBV18 | NA | 13 | TGTGCCAGCTCACTACATCTTCAAGAGACCCAGTACTTC | CASSLHLQETQYF
TRBJ1-2 | NA | TRBV6-5 | NA | 13 | TGTGCCAGCACATCAGGGATCTTACATGGCTACACCTTC | CASTSGILHGYTF
TRBJ1-5 | NA | TRBV3-1/TRBV3-2 | TRBD1 | 16 | TGTGCCAGCAGCCAAGGTCCCGGGACAGGTAATCAGCCCCAGCATTTT | CASSQGPGTGNQPQHF
TRBJ2-3 | NA | TRBV15 | TRBD2 | 17 | TGTGCCACCAGCGGTTCGGGAGGCGACCGAGGGACAGATACGCAGTATTTT | CATSGSGGDRGTDTQYF
TRBJ1-3 | NA | TRBV6-6 | NA | 13 | TGTGCCAGCAGTCCCGGGGTGATAAACACCATATATTTT | CASSPGVINTIYF
TRBJ1-3 | NA | TRBV11-3 | NA | 16 | TGTGCCAGCAGCTTAGGTATGAGACAGACTGGAAACACCATATATTTT | CASSLGMRQTGNTIYF
TRBJ1-1 | NA | TRBV15 | NA | 13 | TGTGCCACCAGGAAGCCGCCGAACACTGAAGCTTTCTTT | CATRKPPNTEAFF
TRBJ2-1 | NA | TRBV19 | TRBD2 | 16 | TGTGCCAGTAGTATAGATGTGGCGGGAGCCCACAATGAGCAGTTCTTC | CASSIDVAGAHNEQFF
TRBJ1-3 | NA | TRBV29-1 | NA | 14 | TGCAGCGTCGCAGGGGTAGGGTCTGGAAACACCATATATTTT | CSVAGVGSGNTIYF
TRBJ2-7 | NA | TRBV11-2 | NA | 14 | TGTGCCAGCAGCTCAGGACAGCTCTCCTACGAGCAGTACTTC | CASSSGQLSYEQYF
TRBJ2-7 | NA | TRBV7-2 | TRBD2 | 15 | TGTGCCAGCAGCCTAGTAGGGACTAGCGGGAGCGAGCAGTACTTC | CASSLVGTSGSEQYF
TRBJ1-2 | NA | TRBV30 | TRBD1 | 12 | TGTGCCTGGAGTTCGACAGGGGTTGGGTCCTCCTTC | CAWSSTGVGSSF
TRBJ1-5 | NA | TRBV2 | NA | 14 | TGTGCCAGCACCCCGGGAGATAGCAATCAGCCCCAGCATTTT | CASTPGDSNQPQHF
TRBJ2-3 | NA | TRBV5-1 | TRBD2 | 14 | TGCGCCAGCAGCTTGGAAGCGGGACCAGATACGCAGTATTTT | CASSLEAGPDTQYF
TRBJ2-7 | NA | TRBV5-4 | TRBD1 | 13 | TGTGCCAGCAGTAGGACAGGGGGCTCCGAGCAGTACTTC | CASSRTGGSEQYF
TRBJ1-2 | NA | TRBV6-5 | TRBD1 | 13 | TGTGCCAGCAGCCGCGGACAGGGGTATGGCTACACCTTC | CASSRGQGYGYTF
TRBJ1-4 | NA | TRBV5-1 | TRBD1 | 15 | TGCGCCAGCAGACCTACAGGGGCGACTAATGAAAAACTGTTTTTT | CASRPTGATNEKLFF
TRBJ2-5 | NA | TRBV3-1/TRBV3-2 | TRBD2 | 16 | TGTGCCAGCAGCCCATATAGCGGGAGGGGGGGAGAGACCCAGTACTTC | CASSPYSGRGGETQYF
TRBJ2-7 | NA | TRBV14 | NA | 12 | TGTGCCAGCAGCCAAGACAGAGGCGAGCAGTACTTC | CASSQDRGEQYF
TRBJ1-1 | NA | TRBV5-1 | NA | 14 | TGCGCCAGCAGCTTGGTCCAGGGGAACACTGAAGCTTTCTTT | CASSLVQGNTEAFF
TRBJ2-7 | NA | TRBV6-6 | NA | 14 | TGTGCCAGCAGGCGGGGACCAACCCCAGCGGAGCAGTACTTC | CASRRGPTPAEQYF
TRBJ1-4 | NA | TRBV19 | TRBD1 | 15 | TGTGCCAGTAGTACTTGGACAGGGGATAGAGAAAAACTGTTTTTT | CASSTWTGDREKLFF
TRBJ1-5 | NA | TRBV3-1/TRBV3-2 | NA | 13 | TGTGCCAGCAGCCCCCCCGGGGTTCAGCCCCAGCATTTT | CASSPPGVQPQHF
TRBJ2-1 | NA | TRBV2 | TRBD2 | 15 | TGTGCCAGCAGGTGGACTAGCGGGGGAGACAATGAGCAGTTCTTC | CASRWTSGGDNEQFF
TRBJ2-7 | NA | TRBV6-1 | TRBD1 | 15 | TGTGCCAGCAGTGAATCGGGACAGTGGTTCTACGAGCAGTACTTC | CASSESGQWFYEQYF
TRBJ2-7 | NA | TRBV20-1 | TRBD2 | 14 | TGCAGTGCTAGTCCACTAGCGGTATCCTACGAGCAGTACTTC | CSASPLAVSYEQYF
TRBJ1-1 | NA | TRBV4-3 | NA | 18 | TGCGCCAGCAGCCAAACCACCGGACAGACTATGATGAACACTGAAGCTTTCTTT | CASSQTTGQTMMNTEAFF
TRBJ2-3 | NA | TRBV6-5 | NA | 14 | TGTGCCAGCAGTTACGCGGAAAGCACAGATACGCAGTATTTT | CASSYAESTDTQYF
TRBJ2-3 | NA | TRBV6-5 | NA | 11 | TGTGCCAGCAGTACTACAGATACGCAGTATTTT | CASSTTDTQYF
TRBJ2-7 | NA | TRBV6-2/TRBV6-3 | TRBD2 | 19 | TGTGCCAGCAGCAAACAGGCGGGCGGGGTAGCGGGAGAAGCCTACGAGCAGTACTTC | CASSKQAGGVAGEAYEQYF
TRBJ2-5 | NA | TRBV6-1 | NA | 11 | TGTGCCAGCAGTGACCGGGAGACCCAGTACTTC | CASSDRETQYF
TRBJ1-2 | NA | TRBV6-5 | TRBD1 | 15 | TGTGCCAGCAGTTCCGCCGGGACAGGGATGTATGGCTACACCTTC | CASSSAGTGMYGYTF
TRBJ2-1 | NA | TRBV5-4 | TRBD2 | 16 | TGTGCCAGCAGCCAAGGAAACGGGAGGGCGGGGAATGAGCAGTTCTTC | CASSQGNGRAGNEQFF
TRBJ1-4 | NA | TRBV19 | TRBD1 | 15 | TGTGCCAGCCGGGACAGGGGGGGTACTAATGAAAAACTGTTTTTT | CASRDRGGTNEKLFF